Listed here are 20 T cell receptor beta chains from one sample, sequenced in a study of technical replicates of blood from a few donors. Assay used: immunoSEQ multiplex PCR; TCRdb lists only in-frame clones, some missing. The sample carries some 74,000 clones, around nine tenths recorded once. The sequenced material came from T cells isolated from PBMCs. The receptors stem from a human donor in good health.

On this clone itself: Its ends do not fully match the called genes, so a read error is possible. This chain connects TRBV2 to TRBJ2-4, with 12 bases that match TRBD1. Germline lookup yields CDR1 SNHLY and CDR2 FYNNEI. The CDR3 totals 14 residues. In nucleotides, the CDR3 is TGTGCCAGCAGTGCCCGGGGGACAGGGGGCCCTAGTAAGTTC. As protein: CASSARGTGGPSKF.

This rearrangement joins TRBV6-1 to TRBJ2-2, with D perhaps TRBD2 (5 bases). The germline V gene has CDR1 MNHNS and CDR2 SASEGT. This CDR3 region has 9 residues. The CDR3 DNA sequence: TGTCGGGGTGGCGGGGAGCTGTTTTTT. This encodes CRGGGELFF.

The gene calls are TRBV7-9 and TRBJ2-7; 9 positions match TRBD1. The ends lost 5 bases at V and 0 bases at J; junction bases unmatched: 8. The CDR3 is made up of 16 amino acids. CDR1 and CDR2 (germline): SEHNR, FQNEAQ (reference sequence). In DNA form, the CDR3 reads TGTGCCAGCAGCGATCGGGGACAGGGCCTCTCCTACGAGCAGTACTTC. This encodes CASSDRGQGLSYEQYF.

This sequence joins TRBV10-3 and TRBJ2-4; no reliable D call. The CDR3 totals 14 residues. Germline CDR1 and CDR2: ENHRY and SYGVKD. With 4 bases removed from V and 0 bases from J, the gap between germline ends came to 7 bases. CDR3 nucleotides: TGTGCCATCAGTGGTGAGGTAGCCAAAAACATTCAGTACTTC. It translates to CAISGEVAKNIQYF.

This chain connects TRBV19 to TRBJ1-1; tentative D call: TRBD1 (5 bases). This CDR3 is built from 14 residues. Trimming stripped 9 bases from V and 1 base from J, with 15 bases between. The V gene's germline CDR1 is LNHDA and CDR2 SQIVND (reference sequence). The CDR3, as DNA: TGTGCCAGACCCTGTCGGGGGGAGAACACTGAAGCTTTCTTT. Amino acid sequence: CARPCRGENTEAFF. The full variable domain, in which reference TRBV19 and TRBJ1-1 provide the parts outside the CDR3, is DGGITQSPKYLFRKEGQNVTLSCEQNLNHDAMYWYRQDPGQGLRLIYYSQIVNDFQKGDIAEGYSVSREKKESFPLTVTSAQKNPTAFYLCARPCRGENTEAFFGQGTRLTVV.

This clone was observed a single time. V and J are TRBV13 and TRBJ2-1, with 7 bases that match TRBD2. The CDR3 spans 12 residues. V gave up 5 bases and J gave up 6 bases; unmatched junction bases: 1. Germline CDR1 and CDR2: PRHDT and FYEKMQ (reference sequence). DNA of the CDR3: TGTGCCAGCAGCCCTAGCGGCAATGAGCAGTTCTTC. It specifies CASSPSGNEQFF.

This chain links TRBV7-3 with TRBJ1-2, with 7 positions matching TRBD1. This CDR3 has 13 residues. V shed 5 bases and J 6 bases; nucleotides not matched to a gene: 6. Per the germline V gene, CDR1 is SGHTA and CDR2 is FQGTGA. The CDR3 is CASSPTGVDGYTF. CDR3 sequence (DNA): TGTGCCAGCAGCCCAACAGGGGTGGATGGCTACACCTTC.

The genes are TRBV28 and TRBJ1-1, with D maybe TRBD1 (5 bases). The CDR3 runs 15 residues. The V gene lost 4 bases and the J gene lost 5 bases, with 17 bases spanning the gap. From germline, CDR1 is MDHEN and CDR2 SYDVKM. The CDR3 coding sequence is TGTGCCAGCAGTTCTCGGGGGGGGGTTAAGACTGAAGCTTTCTTT. Translated, it gives CASSSRGGVKTEAFF.

This clone was seen a few times. The chain uses TRBV28 and TRBJ1-1; D is unclear. Trimming cost V 10 bases and J 8 bases, with 23 bases left between them. The length of the CDR3 is 14 residues. Germline lookup yields CDR1 MDHEN and CDR2 SYDVKM. CDR3 coding DNA: TGTGCCACAGTCCTTCCGGGTTCCCGCCGCGAAGCTTTCTTT. It is translated as CATVLPGSRREAFF.

The chain links TRBV4-1 to TRBJ1-2; 8 bases line up with TRBD1. Unmatched junction bases numbered 9, after V lost 4 bases and J lost 5 bases. CDR3 length equals 15 residues. Germline V lookup: CDR1 MGHRA, CDR2 YSYEKL. In DNA, the CDR3 is TGCGCCAGCAGCCCCATGGACAGGGATGGGTATGGCTACACCTTC. This translates into CASSPMDRDGYGYTF.

The rearrangement joins TRBV30 to TRBJ2-3, with D maybe TRBD2 (5 bases). Germline V CDR1 and CDR2: GTSNPN, SVGIG (reference sequence). This CDR3 contains 11 residues. Trimming pared 3 bases from V and 5 bases from J, leaving 6 bases between. The CDR3 nucleotides read TGTGCCTGGAGCGGGGAAGATACGCAGTATTTT. It yields the protein CAWSGEDTQYF.

V and J are TRBV6-5 and TRBJ1-3, with no clear D. The CDR3 runs 14 residues. CDR1 is MNHEY and CDR2 is SVGAGI in the germline V gene. Trimming stripped 6 bases from V and 0 bases from J, with 9 bases between. The CDR3 protein is CASSVSYSGNTIYF. The DNA of the CDR3 is TGTGCCAGCAGCGTTAGTTACTCTGGAAACACCATATATTTT.

This rearrangement joins TRBV7-3 to TRBJ2-1, with D possibly TRBD2 on 5 matching bases. Germline values: CDR1 SGHTA, CDR2 FQGTGA. The CDR3 has 16 residues. V was cut by 2 bases and J by 2 bases, with 13 bases left in between. The CDR3 spells CASSLFPSGTYNEQFF. CDR3 coding DNA: TGTGCCAGCAGCTTATTTCCCAGCGGCACCTACAATGAGCAGTTCTTC.

This rearrangement joins TRBV19 to TRBJ2-1, with TRBD2 as a possible D gene (7 bases). Germline CDR1 LNHDA, CDR2 SQIVND (reference sequence). V dropped 4 bases and J dropped 2 bases, with 15 bases sitting between them. The CDR3 totals 16 residues. The CDR3 coding sequence is TGTGCCAGTAGTAAGGTAGGGGGAGGGCCCTACAATGAGCAGTTCTTC. Protein product: CASSKVGGGPYNEQFF.

V usage is TRBV6-1 and J usage is TRBJ2-3; 11 bases line up with TRBD1. This CDR3 is built from 18 residues. With V trimmed by 2 bases and J by 4 bases, 11 bases remained unmatched. CDR1 is MNHNS and CDR2 is SASEGT in the germline V gene. CDR3 region: CASSERLLPGQGADTQYF. The CDR3 DNA follows: TGTGCCAGCAGTGAAAGGCTGTTACCGGGACAGGGGGCAGATACGCAGTATTTT.

The V and J genes are TRBV19 and TRBJ1-1, with TRBD1 identical over 7 bases. J lost 6 bases, V lost 4 bases, and 5 bases had no gene match. This CDR3 is 13 amino acids long. Germline V gene sequence: CDR1 LNHDA, CDR2 SQIVND (reference sequence). CDR3 loop: CASSTPGTAEAFF. CDR3 in DNA: TGTGCCAGTAGTACCCCCGGGACAGCTGAAGCTTTCTTT.

V and J are TRBV7-9 and TRBJ2-5; TRBD1 matches 10 bases. Germline V gene lookup returns CDR1 SEHNR and CDR2 FQNEAQ (reference sequence). Trimming took 4 bases from V and 3 from J; bases not matched to a gene: 5. The CDR3 is 15 residues long. CDR3 bases: TGTGCCAGCAGCTGGACAGGGGGAATTAAAGAGACCCAGTACTTC. Amino acids: CASSWTGGIKETQYF.

The gene calls are TRBV5-1 and TRBJ2-3; possible D gene TRBD2, 5 bases. In germline, CDR1 is SGHRS, CDR2 YFSETQ. The CDR3 has 14 amino acids. V lost 3 bases and J 2 bases, leaving 10 bases between the germline ends. The CDR3 reads CASSYPGITDTQYF. The CDR3 coding sequence is TGCGCCAGCAGCTATCCCGGGATCACAGATACGCAGTATTTT.

CDR3 in amino acids: CASNQGANYGYTF. The CDR3 DNA follows: TGTGCCAGCAATCAGGGGGCCAACTATGGCTACACCTTC. The rearrangement links TRBV2 to TRBJ1-2; 8 bases map to TRBD1. This CDR3 comprises 13 residues. From germline, CDR1 is SNHLY and CDR2 FYNNEI. J lost 2 bases, V lost 7 bases, and 3 bases had no gene match.

This chain joins TRBV10-3 and TRBJ1-3, with a tentative D call TRBD1 (6 bases). CDR1 and CDR2 from the germline V gene are ENHRY and SYGVKD. Trimming pared 4 bases from V and 2 bases from J, leaving 12 bases between. This CDR3 has 15 amino acids. CDR3 DNA: TGTGCCATCAGTGGTGTTCAGGGGACTGGAAACACCATATATTTT. This encodes CAISGVQGTGNTIYF.